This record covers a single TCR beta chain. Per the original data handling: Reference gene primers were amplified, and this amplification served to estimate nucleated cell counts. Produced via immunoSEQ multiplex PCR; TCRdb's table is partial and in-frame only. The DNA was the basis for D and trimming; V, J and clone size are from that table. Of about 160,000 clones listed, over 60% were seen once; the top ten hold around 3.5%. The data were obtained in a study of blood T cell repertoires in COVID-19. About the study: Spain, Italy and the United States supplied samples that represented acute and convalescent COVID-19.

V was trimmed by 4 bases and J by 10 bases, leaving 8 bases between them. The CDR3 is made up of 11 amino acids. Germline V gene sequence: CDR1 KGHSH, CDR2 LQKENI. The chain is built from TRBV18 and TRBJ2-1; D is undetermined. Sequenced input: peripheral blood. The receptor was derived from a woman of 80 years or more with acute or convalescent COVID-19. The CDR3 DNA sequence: TGTGCCAGCTCACGTGACTCCGAGCAGTTCTTC. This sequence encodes CASSRDSEQFF. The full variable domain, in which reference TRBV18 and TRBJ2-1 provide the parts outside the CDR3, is NAGVMQNPRHLVRRRGQEARLRCSPMKGHSHVYWYRQLPEEGLKFMVYLQKENIIDESGMPKERFSAEFPKEGPSILRIQQVVRGDSAAYFCASSRDSEQFFGPGTRLTVL.